The clone carrying this T cell receptor beta chain has more than one count but fewer than ten. Its antigen remains unknown. The source of the sample is a study of beta chain features in type 1 diabetes. Of the isolated RNA, all was reverse transcribed, and so the sequenced material was expressed TCRB transcripts. TCRdb's table, derived via immunoSEQ multiplex PCR, lists solely in-frame clones and lacks some. The sample yields about 350,000 clones, around 20% seen once. Findings of the study overall: In the patient group, naive, central memory and Treg TCRB repertoires seemed more alike than in the healthy donor group.

This clonotype was obtained from a woman between 18 and 29 years old in good health. Sequenced material: naive CD4+ T cells from blood.

The CDR3, as DNA: TGTGCCAGCAGCCAAGAGAGGGGGCTGGCAGATACGCAGTATTTT. Protein product: CASSQERGLADTQYF. This chain links TRBV4-2 with TRBJ2-3, with 7 bases matching TRBD1. The CDR3 contains 15 residues. J gave up 4 bases and V 0 bases, and 4 bases lay outside the gene matches. CDR1 is LGHNA and CDR2 is YNFKEQ in the germline V gene.